This entry is about one T cell receptor beta chain. Its target is unknown. The entry originates in a study of cytomegalovirus exposure and HLA in healthy donors. Germline CDR1 is SGHTA and CDR2 is FQGNSA. The junction had 1 base not matched to a gene; V was cut back by 1 base and J by 5 bases. The CDR3 covers 14 residues. The repertoire was sequenced with immunoSEQ multiplex PCR; TCRdb's copy has only in-frame clones and lacks some. The sample includes 150,000 to 200,000 clones, around nine tenths of them seen just once. Findings and limits, study-wide: Cytomegalovirus status, reportedly, was diagnosed with high specificity and sensitivity by the classifier.

This rearrangement joins TRBV7-2 to TRBJ2-7, with 11 nucleotides matching TRBD2. The sequenced sample consisted of PBMCs. This TCR derives from a woman aged 25-40 years in good health and CMV-seronegative. The CDR3 DNA sequence: TGTGCCAGCAGCTTAGTTAGCGGGGGGGACGAGCAGTACTTC. It translates to CASSLVSGGDEQYF.